These T cell receptor beta chains were read from a single sample in a study of shared clonotypes between healthy human individuals. Clones were read by immunoSEQ multiplex PCR, and TCRdb kept only the in-frame ones, dropping some. Found here are fewer than 1.8 million clones, 98% to 99% of them singletons; the top ten hold roughly 0.35%. The material sequenced was naive CD4+ T cells sorted from blood. These receptors were collected from a man between 25 and 39 years old in good health. Both conserved end residues are part of each CDR3. The D gene is left open where the match is weak. Not all rows give a size; the values are once, few, many and, for expanded clones, a class.

J gene: TRBJ1-5; clone size: -; D gene: -; V gene: TRBV6-6; CDR3 protein: CASSYHSGEKPQHF; CDR3 DNA: TGTGCCAGCAGTTACCATTCAGGTGAGAAGCCCCAGCATTTT
J gene: TRBJ1-1; clone size: -; D gene: TRBD1; V gene: TRBV7-2; CDR3 protein: CASSYDRGREAFF; CDR3 DNA: TGTGCCAGCAGCTACGACAGGGGAAGGGAAGCTTTCTTT
J gene: TRBJ2-3; clone size: -; D gene: -; V gene: TRBV11-2; CDR3 protein: CASSLEASADTQYF; CDR3 DNA: TGTGCCAGCAGCTTAGAAGCGTCAGCAGATACGCAGTATTTT
J gene: TRBJ2-3; clone size: -; D gene: -; V gene: TRBV5-1; CDR3 protein: CASSIRAPDTQYF; CDR3 DNA: TGCGCCAGCAGCATCAGGGCCCCAGATACGCAGTATTTT
J gene: TRBJ1-1; clone size: -; D gene: -; V gene: TRBV5-1; CDR3 protein: CASSLGELYTEAFF; CDR3 DNA: TGCGCCAGCAGCTTGGGAGAATTGTACACTGAAGCTTTCTTT
J gene: TRBJ1-2; clone size: once; D gene: TRBD1; V gene: TRBV2; CDR3 protein: CASSVKQGANGYTF; CDR3 DNA: TGTGCCAGCAGTGTTAAACAGGGGGCCAATGGCTACACCTTC
J gene: TRBJ2-1; clone size: -; D gene: TRBD2; V gene: TRBV9; CDR3 protein: CASSLGLAVSNEQFF; CDR3 DNA: TGTGCCAGCAGCTTGGGACTAGCGGTTAGCAATGAGCAGTTCTTC
J gene: TRBJ2-2; clone size: -; D gene: -; V gene: TRBV18; CDR3 protein: CASSPISGNTGELFF; CDR3 DNA: TGTGCCAGCTCACCAATCTCCGGTAACACCGGGGAGCTGTTTTTT
J gene: TRBJ2-7; clone size: -; D gene: -; V gene: TRBV6-1; CDR3 protein: CASRSGHPIDEQYF; CDR3 DNA: TGTGCCAGCAGATCGGGACACCCCATTGACGAGCAGTACTTC
J gene: TRBJ1-1; clone size: -; D gene: -; V gene: TRBV6-5; CDR3 protein: CASSPQGEAFF; CDR3 DNA: TGTGCCAGCAGTCCACAGGGAGAAGCTTTCTTT
J gene: TRBJ2-1; clone size: -; D gene: TRBD2; V gene: TRBV6-6; CDR3 protein: CASSLRRETSYNEQFF; CDR3 DNA: TGTGCCAGCAGTTTACGGCGGGAGACCTCCTACAATGAGCAGTTCTTC
J gene: TRBJ1-2; clone size: -; D gene: TRBD1; V gene: TRBV29-1; CDR3 protein: CSVDLDRGNGYTF; CDR3 DNA: TGCAGCGTTGATCTGGACAGGGGTAACGGCTACACCTTC
J gene: TRBJ2-5; clone size: -; D gene: -; V gene: TRBV5-4; CDR3 protein: CASSPQGTRGETQYF; CDR3 DNA: TGTGCCAGCAGCCCCCAGGGGACTCGAGGGGAGACCCAGTACTTC
J gene: TRBJ2-3; clone size: -; D gene: -; V gene: TRBV27; CDR3 protein: CASKPSGTDTQYF; CDR3 DNA: TGTGCCAGCAAACCCTCCGGGACGGATACGCAGTATTTT
J gene: TRBJ1-1; clone size: -; D gene: TRBD1; V gene: TRBV5-1; CDR3 protein: CASSLAPGTGGNTEAFF; CDR3 DNA: TGCGCCAGCAGCTTGGCTCCGGGTACAGGGGGGAACACTGAAGCTTTCTTT
J gene: TRBJ2-3; clone size: -; D gene: -; V gene: TRBV5-1; CDR3 protein: CASSPIGGSTDTQYF; CDR3 DNA: TGCGCCAGCAGTCCCATAGGGGGAAGCACAGATACGCAGTATTTT
J gene: TRBJ2-1; clone size: -; D gene: TRBD2; V gene: TRBV5-1; CDR3 protein: CASSSGLADYNEQFF; CDR3 DNA: TGCGCCAGCAGCTCCGGACTAGCGGACTACAATGAGCAGTTCTTC
J gene: TRBJ2-3; clone size: -; D gene: -; V gene: TRBV7-2; CDR3 protein: CASSTTQVTDTQYF; CDR3 DNA: TGTGCCAGCAGTACTACTCAGGTCACAGATACGCAGTATTTT
J gene: TRBJ2-7; clone size: -; D gene: TRBD2; V gene: TRBV20-1; CDR3 protein: CSARVPSGQYF; CDR3 DNA: TGCAGTGCTAGAGTGCCTAGCGGGCAGTACTTC
J gene: TRBJ1-4; clone size: -; D gene: TRBD1; V gene: TRBV6-5; CDR3 protein: CASSNRGLHEKLFF; CDR3 DNA: TGTGCCAGCAGTAACAGGGGTTTGCATGAAAAACTGTTTTTT
J gene: TRBJ2-1; clone size: -; D gene: TRBD2; V gene: TRBV29-1; CDR3 protein: CSSLAGIYNEQFF; CDR3 DNA: TGCAGCTCCCTAGCGGGGATCTACAATGAGCAGTTCTTC
J gene: TRBJ2-1; clone size: -; D gene: -; V gene: TRBV5-1; CDR3 protein: CASSLRTWSSYNEQFF; CDR3 DNA: TGCGCCAGCAGCTTACGTACCTGGAGCTCCTACAATGAGCAGTTCTTC
J gene: TRBJ2-6; clone size: -; D gene: -; V gene: TRBV2; CDR3 protein: CASRGTGANVLTF; CDR3 DNA: TGTGCCAGCAGAGGGACTGGGGCCAACGTCCTGACTTTC
J gene: TRBJ1-2; clone size: -; D gene: -; V gene: TRBV5-5; CDR3 protein: CASSWNRVGYGYTF; CDR3 DNA: TGTGCCAGCAGCTGGAACAGGGTTGGCTATGGCTACACCTTC
J gene: TRBJ2-7; clone size: -; D gene: -; V gene: TRBV9; CDR3 protein: CASSPRADSYEQYF; CDR3 DNA: TGTGCCAGCAGCCCCCGTGCAGACTCCTACGAGCAGTACTTC
J gene: TRBJ2-1; clone size: -; D gene: TRBD2; V gene: TRBV4-2; CDR3 protein: CASSQEGTSGVGEYNEQFF; CDR3 DNA: TGTGCCAGCAGCCAAGAAGGGACTAGCGGCGTGGGAGAATACAATGAGCAGTTCTTC
J gene: TRBJ2-7; clone size: -; D gene: -; V gene: TRBV6-1; CDR3 protein: CASRPAAPYEQYF; CDR3 DNA: TGTGCCAGCAGGCCCGCCGCGCCCTACGAGCAGTACTTC